This paragraph covers one T cell receptor beta chain sequence. The data were taken from a study of T cell changes during pregnancy in multiple sclerosis. The length of the CDR3 is 17 residues. CDR1 and CDR2 (germline): KGHSH, LQKENI. Germline trimming cut 7 bases from V and 2 bases from J; bases unmatched to any gene: 13. The table came from immunoSEQ multiplex PCR; TCRdb's copy has only in-frame clones and leaves some out. The sample holds some 68,000 clones, approximately 90% seen once. The chain combines TRBV18 with TRBJ2-3, with 9 nucleotides matching TRBD2. Here the sequenced sample was peripheral blood, taken in the second trimester of pregnancy. The TCR was taken from a female donor with multiple sclerosis, enrolled in a pregnancy study. Here the CDR3 DNA reads TGTGCCAGCTTCCCTACGGAGAGCGGGGGGTCCACAGATACGCAGTATTTT. Translated, it gives CASFPTESGGSTDTQYF.